The rows below give T cell receptor beta chains drawn from one sample of a study of cytomegalovirus exposure and HLA in healthy donors. The data were produced by immunoSEQ multiplex PCR, yet TCRdb's version contains in-frame clones alone and is incomplete. Of almost 90,000 clones in the sample, 85% were seen once. Sequenced input: PBMCs. Every receptor here comes from a man in his forties in good health and CMV-seropositive. CDR3s include the opening cysteine and the closing phenylalanine or tryptophan. The D gene is left open where the match is weak.

length	V	D	J	CDR3	DNA
16	TRBV27	NA	TRBJ1-1	CASSTPGQAMNTEAFF	TGTGCCAGCAGTACCCCGGGACAAGCAATGAACACTGAAGCTTTCTTT
13	TRBV9	NA	TRBJ2-7	CASSDGRLYEQYF	TGTGCCAGCAGCGATGGGCGACTATACGAGCAGTACTTC
19	TRBV6-1	NA	TRBJ2-6	CASSETGRGGVSGANVLTF	TGTGCCAGCAGTGAAACAGGGAGAGGTGGTGTCTCTGGGGCCAACGTCCTGACTTTC
16	TRBV25-1	NA	TRBJ1-4	CASSDSSGNANEKLFF	TGTGCCAGCAGTGATTCCTCAGGGAACGCTAATGAAAAACTGTTTTTT
12	TRBV18	TRBD1	TRBJ2-1	CASSLTGNEQFF	TGTGCCAGCTCACTGACAGGGAATGAGCAGTTCTTC
18	TRBV4-2	TRBD2	TRBJ2-2	CASSQDQLAGARPGELFF	TGTGCCAGCAGCCAAGATCAGCTAGCGGGAGCCCGACCAGGGGAGCTGTTTTTT
16	TRBV5-6	TRBD2	TRBJ2-7	CASSLAGSSGDYEQYF	TGTGCCAGCAGCTTGGCGGGGTCTAGCGGGGACTACGAGCAGTACTTC
16	TRBV7-9	TRBD1	TRBJ2-1	CASSSGQSSSYNEQFF	TGTGCCAGCAGCTCGGGACAGTCCAGCTCCTACAATGAGCAGTTCTTC
14	TRBV30	TRBD1	TRBJ1-6	CAWSRGQGQSPLHF	TGTGCCTGGAGTCGCGGACAGGGTCAATCACCCCTCCACTTT
13	TRBV21-1	NA	TRBJ2-7	CAIKRPGFQEQYF	TGTGCCATCAAGCGCCCAGGGTTTCAAGAGCAGTACTTC
16	TRBV9	TRBD2	TRBJ2-1	CASSAPLAGVYNEQFF	TGTGCCAGCAGCGCCCCACTAGCGGGAGTCTACAATGAGCAGTTCTTC
14	TRBV5-1	TRBD2	TRBJ2-7	CASSLLAGGAEQYF	TGCGCCAGCAGCTTGCTAGCGGGAGGGGCCGAGCAGTACTTC
13	TRBV18	TRBD1	TRBJ1-2	CASSRTGNYGYTF	TGTGCCAGCTCGCGGACAGGGAACTATGGCTACACCTTC
12	TRBV18	NA	TRBJ1-1	CASSAMNTEAFF	TGTGCCAGCTCTGCTATGAACACTGAAGCTTTCTTT
14	TRBV2	NA	TRBJ2-7	CASSAGRYAYEQYF	TGTGCCAGCAGTGCTGGTCGGTACGCCTACGAGCAGTACTTC
14	TRBV28	NA	TRBJ2-1	CASRPALGQSEQFF	TGTGCCAGCAGGCCTGCCTTAGGACAGTCTGAGCAGTTCTTC
12	TRBV2	NA	TRBJ1-1	CASSESWEEAFF	TGTGCCAGCAGTGAAAGTTGGGAGGAAGCTTTCTTT
13	TRBV5-4	NA	TRBJ2-1	CASSWTAPNEQFF	TGTGCCAGCAGCTGGACAGCACCCAATGAGCAGTTCTTC
16	TRBV18	TRBD1	TRBJ2-1	CASSPVPGTGRNEQFF	TGTGCCAGCTCACCAGTGCCCGGGACAGGTCGCAATGAGCAGTTCTTC
16	TRBV19	TRBD1	TRBJ1-6	CASSGQERGTSSPLHF	TGTGCCAGTAGTGGACAGGAGCGGGGGACAAGTTCACCCCTCCACTTT
14	TRBV10-2	NA	TRBJ2-7	CASRLLAGYYEQYF	TGCGCCAGCAGACTCCTAGCTGGATACTACGAGCAGTACTTC
14	TRBV30	TRBD1	TRBJ1-1	CAATTGALNTEAFF	TGTGCCGCAACCACAGGGGCCCTGAACACTGAAGCTTTCTTT